The 17 T cell receptor beta chains listed next were all sequenced from one sample in a study of radiation and T cells in renal cell carcinoma. Noted time point: blood 4 weeks post-SBRT, at nephrectomy. This sample's treatment: 15 Gy SBRT to primary tumor, nephrectomy 4 weeks later. Sequenced by immunoSEQ multiplex PCR; TCRdb stores in-frame clones only, minus some. Among just under 150,000 clones, 75% to 90% were seen once, and the ten largest hold 17%. Sequencing was performed on blood, taken from a patient whose treatment included radiotherapy and nephrectomy. These receptors all stem from a woman aged 45-60 years with renal cell carcinoma.

Remarks on this clone: At one end the junction does not follow the germline gene, possibly because of a read error. V usage is TRBV4-3 and J usage is TRBJ2-2; D not resolved. Germline CDR1 reads LGHNA; CDR2 reads YSLEER. This CDR3 comprises 15 residues. The CDR3 protein is CASSQDVSNPGELFF. The CDR3 region has the DNA TGCGCCAGCAGCCAAGACGTGTCGAACCCCGGGGAGCTGTTTTTT.

CDR3 sequence: CASSQGAGANEQYF. CDR3 sequence (DNA): TGCGCCAGCAGCCAAGGCGCAGGGGCCAACGAGCAGTACTTC. V gene TRBV4-3 combines with J gene TRBJ2-7, with TRBD1 as a possible D gene (6 bases). V lost 1 base to trimming and J lost 5 bases, with 12 bases between them. CDR1 LGHNA and CDR2 YSLEER come from the germline V gene. The CDR3 is made up of 14 amino acids.

The J gene is TRBJ1-1, the V gene TRBV7-2; D call uncertain. Trimming took 4 bases from V and 3 from J, leaving 9 bases between them. The CDR3 consists of 13 residues. The germline V gene has CDR1 SGHTA and CDR2 FQGNSA. The CDR3 DNA is TGTGCCAGCAGCTCCCAGAGGGACACTGAAGCTTTCTTT. As protein: CASSSQRDTEAFF.

The CDR3: CASSTPGQGEETQYF. Written as DNA, the CDR3 is TGTGCCAGCAGCACCCCGGGACAGGGGGAGGAGACCCAGTACTTC. The chain links TRBV25-1 to TRBJ2-5; 11 bases match TRBD1. V shed 6 bases and J 5 bases; nucleotides not matched to a gene: 8. This CDR3 has 15 amino acids. The germline gives CDR1 MGHDK, CDR2 SYGVNS.

The V and J genes are TRBV4-1 and TRBJ1-2; the match to TRBD1 covers 7 bases. J was trimmed by 3 bases and V by 3 bases; bases with no gene match: 7. The germline V gene encodes CDR1 MGHRA and CDR2 YSYEKL. The CDR3 length is 15 residues. The CDR3 region is CASSHDIRGDYGYTF. Written as DNA, the CDR3 is TGCGCCAGCAGCCACGACATCAGGGGGGACTATGGCTACACCTTC.

The chain links TRBV6-1 to TRBJ2-2; the D is unclear. Germline assignment: CDR1 MNHNS and CDR2 SASEGT. Deletions cut 7 bases from V and 6 bases from J, with 6 bases between. The length of the CDR3 is 11 residues. As DNA, the CDR3 is TGTGCCAGCATTGGGGCCGGGGAGCTGTTTTTT. Encoded protein: CASIGAGELFF.

This chain joins TRBV7-9 and TRBJ2-5; D is unresolved. Germline-derived CDR1 and CDR2 are SEHNR and FQNEAQ (reference sequence). The ends were cut back, 9 bases at V and 1 base at J, with 24 bases in the middle. This CDR3 contains 17 residues. This CDR3 reads CASPPEDLTPSQETQYF. The CDR3 region has the DNA TGTGCCAGTCCCCCCGAAGACCTAACCCCGTCCCAAGAGACCCAGTACTTC.

The CDR3 sequence: CAMTSGGSYEQYF. CDR3 nucleotide sequence: TGTGCCATGACTAGCGGGGGGTCCTACGAGCAGTACTTC. The chain recombines TRBV10-3 with TRBJ2-7; 13 bases line up with TRBD2. After removal of 9 bases from V and 1 base from J, the junction contained 0 bases not matched to a gene. The germline V gene encodes CDR1 ENHRY and CDR2 SYGVKD. CDR3 length: 13 amino acids.

The rearrangement uses TRBV19 and TRBJ2-7, with D possibly being TRBD1 (6 bases). This CDR3 comprises 16 residues. Per the germline V gene, CDR1 is LNHDA and CDR2 is SQIVND (reference sequence). The germline V and J ends were trimmed by 2 bases and 1 base, with 15 bases remaining between them. The DNA for the CDR3 is TGTGCCAGTAGTATATCGGTACAGGGAAGGTCCTACGAGCAGTACTTC. Protein: CASSISVQGRSYEQYF.

This clone appeared a single time. V and J are TRBV5-1 and TRBJ1-2; weak D call: TRBD1 (5 bases). Germline lookup yields CDR1 SGHRS and CDR2 YFSETQ. V was trimmed by 3 bases and J by 7 bases, leaving 16 bases between them. CDR3 length equals 14 residues. The DNA for the CDR3 is TGCGCCAGCAGCTGGGGCTCGGGAGTGAGTGGCTACACCTTC. This gives the protein CASSWGSGVSGYTF.

This chain connects TRBV4-3 to TRBJ2-1; 8 bases agree with TRBD2. Germline assignment: CDR1 LGHNA and CDR2 YSLEER. The trim removed 4 bases at V and 7 bases at J, leaving 3 bases unmatched. This CDR3 has 13 amino acids. Here the CDR3 reads CASSLGRENEQFF. Here the CDR3 DNA reads TGCGCCAGCAGCCTCGGGAGGGAGAATGAGCAGTTCTTC.

The chain combines TRBV30 with TRBJ1-2; perhaps TRBD1 as D (5 bases). V lost 1 base, J lost 2 bases, and 5 bases lay in between. In germline, CDR1 is GTSNPN, CDR2 SVGIG (reference sequence). The CDR3 is 12 amino acids. CDR3 loop: CAWSDRNYGYTF. DNA for the CDR3: TGTGCCTGGAGTGACAGGAACTATGGCTACACCTTC.

V is TRBV5-6 and J is TRBJ1-4, with a weak D call TRBD1 (6 bases). V lost 5 bases to trimming and J lost 5 bases, with 10 bases between them. CDR1 is SGHDT, CDR2 YYEEEE, per germline. This CDR3 spans 13 amino acids. The CDR3 spells CASRGQLNEKLFF. The CDR3 region has the DNA TGTGCCAGCAGGGGACAACTGAATGAAAAACTGTTTTTT.

The CDR3 DNA reads TGTGCCAGCAGCCTAAACAACTATGGCTACACCTTC. This translates into CASSLNNYGYTF. The V gene is TRBV7-2, the J gene TRBJ1-2; no clear D. Deletions cut 5 bases from V and 2 bases from J, with 6 bases between. Germline V gene lookup returns CDR1 SGHTA and CDR2 FQGNSA. The CDR3 sequence is 12 residues long.

V usage is TRBV27 and J usage is TRBJ1-1; 9 bases map to TRBD1. The germline V gene has CDR1 MNHEY and CDR2 SMNVEV (reference sequence). This CDR3 comprises 14 residues. V was clipped by 2 bases and J by 4 bases; unmatched bases: 2. The CDR3 DNA reads TGTGCCAGCAGTTTAAGACAGGGGGGCACTGAAGCTTTCTTT. Its translation is CASSLRQGGTEAFF.

The genes are TRBV5-1 and TRBJ2-7; D remains unclear. Germline V gives CDR1 SGHRS, CDR2 YFSETQ. Trimming removed 0 bases from V and 7 bases from J, with 8 bases in between. This CDR3 contains 12 residues. CDR3: CASSLEGSEQYF. As DNA, the CDR3 is TGCGCCAGCAGCTTGGAGGGCTCTGAGCAGTACTTC.

This clone has just one count. This chain uses TRBV5-7 with TRBJ2-7; D remains unclear. TRBV5-7 is treated as an ORF (open reading frame) with a function not yet certain. V shed 2 bases and J shed 0 bases, with 12 bases lying between them. CDR3 length: 15 amino acids. CDR3 loop: CASSFLVRSSYEQYF. As DNA, the CDR3 is TGTGCCAGCAGCTTTCTCGTCAGGAGCTCCTACGAGCAGTACTTC.